Listed here are 17 T cell receptor beta chains from one sample, sequenced in a study of shared clonotypes between healthy human individuals. The method was immunoSEQ multiplex PCR; TCRdb's version includes in-frame clones alone and lacks a portion of them. This sample yields 2 million to 2.5 million clones, of which approximately 95% are seen a single time; about 0.13% belongs to the top ten. Sequencing was carried out using naive CD4+ T cells sorted from blood. Subset in this sample: CD45RA+ positively selected. These TCRs come from a man aged 18 to 30 in good health.

The chain employs TRBV6-1 and TRBJ1-1; D is ambiguous. The V gene's germline CDR1 is MNHNS and CDR2 SASEGT. The CDR3 covers 10 residues. Trimming pared 5 bases from V and 11 bases from J, leaving 9 bases between. CDR3 sequence: CASSFSEAFF. The CDR3 DNA sequence: TGTGCCAGCAGTTTCTCCGAGGCTTTCTTT.

The chain is built from TRBV10-3 and TRBJ1-6; no clear D. Trimming took 7 bases from V and 0 from J, leaving 7 bases between them. Germline values: CDR1 ENHRY, CDR2 SYGVKD. The CDR3 extends over 14 amino acids. CDR3 DNA sequence: TGTGCCATCAAAGGGCCCTCCTATAATTCACCCCTCCACTTT. Translated, it gives CAIKGPSYNSPLHF.

This chain joins TRBV10-3 and TRBJ2-2; D is undetermined. The V gene lost 10 bases and the J gene lost 1 base, with 13 bases spanning the gap. The CDR3 is 14 residues long. Germline V gene sequence: CDR1 ENHRY, CDR2 SYGVKD. DNA for the CDR3: TGTGCCACCCTACCAGTGCTGAACACCGGGGAGCTGTTTTTT. Encoded protein: CATLPVLNTGELFF.

J is TRBJ1-5 and V is TRBV27, with D possibly being TRBD1 (6 bases). The CDR3 runs 14 residues. Germline CDR1 MNHEY, CDR2 SMNVEV (reference sequence). Trimming shortened V by 5 bases and J by 6 bases, and 14 bases separated the two germline ends. The CDR3 region is CASSTQGGGQPQHF. CDR3 in DNA: TGTGCCAGCAGTACCCAGGGAGGGGGTCAGCCCCAGCATTTT.

A note on this clone: A much larger clone differs by one base, so this may be a read error. The chain employs TRBV10-1 and TRBJ2-2; unclear D gene. Per the germline V gene, CDR1 is WNHNN and CDR2 is SYGVQD (reference sequence). The length of the CDR3 is 13 residues. V lost 0 bases and J 1 base, leaving 0 bases between the germline ends. CDR3: CASSESNTGELFF. CDR3 nucleotide sequence: TGCGCCAGCAGTGAGTCGAACACCGGGGAGCTGTTTTTT.

CDR3 residues: CASRGSGNGNTIYF. The DNA for the CDR3 is TGTGCCAGCAGGGGGTCGGGGAATGGAAACACCATATATTTT. The chain joins TRBV28 to TRBJ1-3; D remains ambiguous. There are 14 residues in the CDR3. Trimming removed 6 bases at V and 3 bases at J, with 12 bases between. The germline V gene has CDR1 MDHEN and CDR2 SYDVKM.

The rearrangement joins TRBV6-4 to TRBJ1-2; D gene uncertain. With 8 bases removed from V and 5 bases from J, the gap between germline ends came to 9 bases. The CDR3 is made up of 11 amino acids. CDR1 and CDR2 from the germline V gene are MRHNA and SNTAGT. DNA of the CDR3: TGTGCCAGCTATACCCCTTATGGCTACACCTTC. Protein product: CASYTPYGYTF.

With regard to this clone: At one boundary the junction diverges from the germline segment, which might be a read error. The rearrangement uses TRBV7-7 and TRBJ2-7; 8 bases fit TRBD2. The CDR3 contains 13 residues. The germline V gene encodes CDR1 SSHAT and CDR2 FNYEAQ (reference sequence). The CDR3 region has the DNA TGTGCTAGCAGCCCGGGGGGGCCCTACGAGCAGTACTTC. It encodes CASSPGGPYEQYF.

About this clone itself: Other DNA variants within this sample encode the same CDR3. The gene calls are TRBV7-2 and TRBJ1-4; D is ambiguous. With 1 base removed from V and 5 bases from J, the gap between germline ends came to 11 bases. The germline V gene has CDR1 SGHTA and CDR2 FQGNSA. CDR3 length equals 15 residues. The CDR3 DNA follows: TGTGCCAGCAGCTTAGGGCCAGCTGGGAATGAAAAACTGTTTTTT. Translated, it gives CASSLGPAGNEKLFF.

This chain connects TRBV29-1 to TRBJ2-4; D perhaps matches TRBD2 (6 bases). The CDR3 totals 16 residues. V lost 3 bases and J 9 bases, leaving 24 bases between the germline ends. The germline V gene encodes CDR1 SQVTM and CDR2 ANQGSEA. In DNA, the CDR3 is TGCAGCGTTGAGGATTCGGGGCAGCCCTGGGGAGGCATTCAGTACTTC. Its protein product is CSVEDSGQPWGGIQYF. The full variable domain, with the rest looked up from reference TRBV29-1 and TRBJ2-4, is SAVISQKPSRDICQRGTSLTIQCQVDSQVTMMFWYRQQPGQSLTLIATANQGSEATYESGFVIDKFPISRPNLTFSTLTVSNMSPEDSSIYLCSVEDSGQPWGGIQYFGAGTRLSVL.

J is TRBJ1-6 and V is TRBV2; D is undetermined. CDR1 and CDR2 (germline): SNHLY, FYNNEI. The CDR3 extends over 15 amino acids. Trimming removed 4 bases from V and 7 bases from J, with 14 bases in between. CDR3: CASSGRAGTNSPLHF. As DNA, the CDR3 is TGTGCCAGCAGTGGTAGGGCAGGTACCAATTCACCCCTCCACTTT.

This clone was seen a single time. The chain couples TRBV14 to TRBJ1-2; the D is unclear. CDR1 SGHDN and CDR2 FVKESK come from the germline V gene. This CDR3 has 15 amino acids. V shed 0 bases and J shed 8 bases, with 16 bases lying between them. CDR3: CASSQDPGSLPGYTF. CDR3 nucleotides: TGTGCCAGCAGCCAAGATCCAGGCAGCCTCCCCGGCTACACCTTC.

V gene TRBV14 combines with J gene TRBJ2-7, with D unclear. The germline V and J ends were trimmed by 5 bases and 4 bases, with 18 bases remaining between them. Germline-derived CDR1 and CDR2 are SGHDN and FVKESK. CDR3 length: 15 residues. CDR3 residues: CASSVVLEIGYEQYF. CDR3 sequence (DNA): TGTGCCAGCAGCGTTGTCTTGGAAATAGGGTACGAGCAGTACTTC. Full variable domain (rest looked up from reference TRBV14 and TRBJ2-7): EAGVTQFPSHSVIEKGQTVTLRCDPISGHDNLYWYRRVMGKEIKFLLHFVKESKQDESGMPNNRFLAERTGGTYSTLKVQPAELEDSGVYFCASSVVLEIGYEQYFGPGTRLTVT.

The V and J genes are TRBV4-1 and TRBJ2-5; no definite D call. The germline V gene has CDR1 MGHRA and CDR2 YSYEKL. Trimming removed 3 bases at V and 5 bases at J, with 13 bases between. The CDR3 spans 14 residues. The CDR3 loop reads CASSQGILEETQYF. As DNA, the CDR3 is TGCGCCAGCAGCCAGGGAATACTGGAGGAGACCCAGTACTTC.

The rearrangement links TRBV27 to TRBJ2-1; D might be TRBD1 or TRBD2, each matching 5 bases. CDR3 length equals 17 residues. CDR1 and CDR2 from the germline V gene are MNHEY and SMNVEV (reference sequence). Trimming took 3 bases from V and 0 from J, leaving 15 bases between them. The CDR3 here is CASSLGRAGSSYNEQFF. CDR3 nucleotide sequence: TGTGCCAGCAGTTTGGGACGGGCAGGCAGCTCCTACAATGAGCAGTTCTTC.

The chain combines TRBV10-3 with TRBJ1-1, with TRBD1 matching 9 bases. This CDR3 is 14 amino acids long. V trimming: 5 bases; J trimming: 5 bases; junction bases outside the gene matches: 6. Per the germline V gene, CDR1 is ENHRY and CDR2 is SYGVKD. CDR3 DNA: TGTGCCATCAGTCACCGGGACAGGGTAACTGAAGCTTTCTTT. Protein product: CAISHRDRVTEAFF.

The CDR3, as DNA: TGCGCCAGCAGCTTGAGGGTGGGAGCTGGGAACACCGGGGAGCTGTTTTTT. It encodes CASSLRVGAGNTGELFF. The gene calls are TRBV5-1 and TRBJ2-2; TRBD2 is a possible D gene (5 bases). CDR1 and CDR2 (germline): SGHRS, YFSETQ. The CDR3 spans 17 residues. V was shortened by 1 base and J by 1 base, with 14 bases between the two germline ends. The full variable domain, its missing parts supplied by reference TRBV5-1 and TRBJ2-2, is KAGVTQTPRYLIKTRGQQVTLSCSPISGHRSVSWYQQTPGQGLQFLFEYFSETQRNKGNFPGRFSGRQFSNSRSEMNVSTLELGDSALYLCASSLRVGAGNTGELFFGEGSRLTVL.